The 17 T cell receptor beta chains reported below all come from one sample, sequenced in a study of cytomegalovirus exposure and HLA in healthy donors. The PCR had 60 Vbeta and 13 Jbeta primers. Only in-frame clones appear in the TCRdb table, and some are missing; sequencing was by immunoSEQ multiplex PCR. The table records tens of thousands of clones, 82% of them present only once. The sample comprised PBMCs. The origin of the receptors is a young man in good health and CMV-seropositive.

The chain links TRBV25-1 to TRBJ1-4; tentatively, D is TRBD1 (5 bases). CDR1 is MGHDK, CDR2 SYGVNS, per germline. CDR3 length equals 15 residues. V lost 4 bases to trimming and J lost 8 bases, with 17 bases between them. CDR3: CASSVSLGGVEKLFF. In nucleotides, the CDR3 is TGTGCCAGCAGTGTCTCCTTGGGGGGGGTCGAAAAACTGTTTTTT. The complete variable domain, with remaining parts taken from reference TRBV25-1 and TRBJ1-4, reads EADIYQTPRYLVIGTGKKITLECSQTMGHDKMYWYQQDPGMELHLIHYSYGVNSTEKGDLSSESTVSRIRTEHFPLTLESARPSHTSQYLCASSVSLGGVEKLFFGSGTQLSVL.

The chain employs TRBV5-1 and TRBJ2-7; tentatively, D is TRBD1 (6 bases). Trimming stripped 4 bases from V and 2 bases from J, with 13 bases between. The CDR3 loop spans 14 amino acids. The germline gives CDR1 SGHRS, CDR2 YFSETQ. CDR3 residues: CASSMDSLTYEQYF. The CDR3 nucleotides read TGCGCCAGCAGCATGGACAGTCTAACCTACGAGCAGTACTTC.

The chain carries TRBV27 and TRBJ2-5, with 7 bases aligning to TRBD1. The V gene end was trimmed by 2 bases and the J gene end by 2 bases; junction bases not matched to a gene: 8. CDR1 and CDR2 (germline): MNHEY, SMNVEV (reference sequence). The CDR3 totals 16 residues. The CDR3 bases are TGTGCCAGCAGTTTAAAGGGACAGTACTTACAAGAGACCCAGTACTTC. Its protein product is CASSLKGQYLQETQYF.

The V and J genes are TRBV6-4 and TRBJ2-1, with 8 bases that match TRBD2. V lost 3 bases to trimming and J lost 6 bases; unmatched junction nucleotides: 7. Germline V gives CDR1 MRHNA, CDR2 SNTAGT. This CDR3 comprises 15 residues. CDR3 protein: CASSEEAGVLNEQFF. CDR3 sequence (DNA): TGTGCCAGCAGTGAGGAAGCGGGAGTGCTCAATGAGCAGTTCTTC.

The V call is TRBV2, the J call TRBJ2-3; 7 bases are a match to TRBD2. CDR3 length: 11 residues. CDR1 and CDR2 (germline): SNHLY, FYNNEI. Trimming removed 7 bases from V and 7 bases from J; junction bases left unmatched: 2. CDR3 DNA sequence: TGTGCCAGCACGAGCGGGAATACGCAGTATTTT. Its translation is CASTSGNTQYF.

The J gene is TRBJ2-7, the V gene TRBV2, with 15 bases lining up with TRBD2. V dropped 4 bases and J dropped 4; count of bases not matched to a gene: 11. The germline V gene has CDR1 SNHLY and CDR2 FYNNEI. The CDR3 has 18 residues. The CDR3 DNA sequence: TGTGCCAGCAGTGCGGGACTAGCGGGAGGCGGCCTTGGATACGAGCAGTACTTC. It yields the protein CASSAGLAGGGLGYEQYF. Combining the CDR3 with reference TRBV2 and TRBJ2-7 gives the whole variable domain EPEVTQTPSHQVTQMGQEVILRCVPISNHLYFYWYRQILGQKVEFLVSFYNNEISEKSEIFDDQFSVERPDGSNFTLKIRSTKLEDSAMYFCASSAGLAGGGLGYEQYFGPGTRLTVT.

The CDR3 loop reads CASRGRPLSNEQFF. Here the CDR3 DNA reads TGTGCCAGCAGAGGGAGGCCCCTGTCCAATGAGCAGTTCTTC. This sequence joins TRBV27 and TRBJ2-1; weak D call: TRBD2 (6 bases). Germline CDR1 MNHEY, CDR2 SMNVEV (reference sequence). The CDR3 covers 14 residues. The ends were cut back, 6 bases at V and 6 bases at J, with 15 bases in the middle.

The V and J genes are TRBV27 and TRBJ2-7, with D uncertain. Trimming shortened V by 3 bases and J by 1 base, and 4 bases separated the two germline ends. CDR1 is MNHEY and CDR2 is SMNVEV in the germline V gene (reference sequence). This CDR3 comprises 12 residues. The CDR3 nucleotides read TGTGCCAGCAGTTTCCCTTCCTACGAGCAGTACTTC. This gives the protein CASSFPSYEQYF.

The chain links TRBV10-2 to TRBJ1-1, with TRBD1 matching over 9 bases. The CDR3 totals 16 residues. Looked up from germline, CDR1 is WSHSY and CDR2 is SAAADI. V dropped 7 bases and J dropped 4; count of bases not matched to a gene: 13. DNA for the CDR3: TGCGCCAGCAAAACGGACAGGGGTTTTTCTAGCACTGAAGCTTTCTTT. The encoded protein is CASKTDRGFSSTEAFF.

The chain combines TRBV5-1 with TRBJ2-2; D not certain. Trimming cost V 0 bases and J 0 bases, with 12 bases left between them. From germline, CDR1 is SGHRS and CDR2 YFSETQ. The CDR3 is made up of 17 amino acids. CDR3 loop: CASSLAGGLPNTGELFF. The DNA of the CDR3 is TGCGCCAGCAGCTTGGCCGGCGGCCTACCGAACACCGGGGAGCTGTTTTTT.

J is TRBJ2-7 and V is TRBV5-4; TRBD2 aligns across 8 bases. The CDR3 runs 14 residues. CDR1 is SGHNT and CDR2 is YYREEE in the germline V gene (reference sequence). With 5 bases clipped from V and 0 bases from J, the junction kept 4 bases outside the gene matches. CDR3: CASRPGTSSYEQYF. CDR3 bases: TGTGCCAGCAGACCCGGGACTAGCTCCTACGAGCAGTACTTC.

The chain uses TRBV15 and TRBJ2-2, with 10 nucleotides matching TRBD2. Germline assignment: CDR1 LNHNV and CDR2 YYDKDF (reference sequence). V lost 3 bases to trimming and J lost 0 bases; unmatched junction nucleotides: 1. There are 16 residues in the CDR3. This CDR3 is CATSSTSGANTGELFF. In nucleotides, the CDR3 is TGTGCCACCAGCAGCACTAGCGGGGCGAACACCGGGGAGCTGTTTTTT.

The rearrangement uses TRBV7-2 and TRBJ2-1; 15 bases agree with TRBD2. V was pared by 3 bases and J by 9 bases, with 6 bases of the junction left unmatched. Germline CDR1 SGHTA, CDR2 FQGNSA. The CDR3 is made up of 16 amino acids. CDR3 protein: CASSFDGLAGGLEQFF. For the CDR3, the DNA is TGTGCCAGCAGCTTCGATGGACTAGCGGGAGGGCTTGAGCAGTTCTTC.

The CDR3 region is CASSHQGAGNTIYF. The DNA for the CDR3 is TGTGCCAGTAGTCATCAGGGTGCAGGAAACACCATATATTTT. The rearrangement joins TRBV19 to TRBJ1-3, with a possible D match to TRBD1 (5 bases). The CDR3 contains 14 residues. Germline CDR1 reads LNHDA; CDR2 reads SQIVND (reference sequence). Trimming took off 5 bases at V and 4 bases at J, with 12 bases between the two ends.

The chain employs TRBV29-1 and TRBJ1-1, with TRBD1 matching 8 bases. V shed 7 bases, J shed 3 bases, and the junction held 10 bases outside the gene matches. Per the germline V gene, CDR1 is SQVTM and CDR2 is ANQGSEA. The CDR3 loop spans 14 amino acids. The CDR3: CSGRAGGADTEAFF. CDR3 DNA sequence: TGCAGCGGGCGGGCAGGGGGCGCAGACACTGAAGCTTTCTTT.

The chain uses TRBV2 and TRBJ1-1, with no clear D. The germline V gene encodes CDR1 SNHLY and CDR2 FYNNEI. The CDR3 has 14 residues. V lost 0 bases and J 5 bases, leaving 10 bases between the germline ends. CDR3 amino acids: CASSEAIGGTEAFF. Here the CDR3 DNA reads TGTGCCAGCAGTGAAGCAATCGGAGGAACTGAAGCTTTCTTT.

The chain combines TRBV6-6 with TRBJ2-7; 11 bases agree with TRBD2. CDR1 MNHNY and CDR2 SVGAGI come from the germline V gene (reference sequence). The CDR3 runs to 15 residues. J gave up 12 bases and V 6 bases, and 16 bases lay outside the gene matches. DNA of the CDR3: TGTGCCAGCAGCAAGGGGGGGACTAGCGGTCTGGGGGGGTACTTC. The encoded protein is CASSKGGTSGLGGYF.